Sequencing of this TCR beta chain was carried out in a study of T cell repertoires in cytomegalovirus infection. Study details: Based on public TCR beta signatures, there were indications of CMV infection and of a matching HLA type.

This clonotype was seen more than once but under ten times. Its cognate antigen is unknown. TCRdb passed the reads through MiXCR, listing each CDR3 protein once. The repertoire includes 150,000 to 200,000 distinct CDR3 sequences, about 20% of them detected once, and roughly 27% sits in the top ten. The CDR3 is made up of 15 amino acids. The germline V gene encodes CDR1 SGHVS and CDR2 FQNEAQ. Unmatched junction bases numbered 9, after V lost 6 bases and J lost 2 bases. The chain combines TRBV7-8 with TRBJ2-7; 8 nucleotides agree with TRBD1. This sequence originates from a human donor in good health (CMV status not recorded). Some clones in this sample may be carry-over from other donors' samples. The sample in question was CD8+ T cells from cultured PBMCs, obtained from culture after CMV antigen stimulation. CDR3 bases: TGTGCCAGCAGTTTTCCACCGGGACAGGCCTACGAGCAGTACTTC. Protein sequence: CASSFPPGQAYEQYF.